Following are 30 T cell receptor beta chains from one sample sequenced in a study of human T cells and chemical hapten exposure. Time point reported: healthy volunteer bleed at 2 weeks. The starting material, unfractionated whole blood, was used for total RNA extraction. MiXCR, applied by TCRdb to the RACE reads, yields one record per CDR3 protein. Seen here are around 130,000 distinct CDR3 sequences, 8.5% to 9.5% observed once, and the top ten hold approximately 1.6%. Input material: whole blood. The receptor set was obtained from a male donor in good health. Some clones in this sample may be carry-over from other donors' samples.

In the case of this clonotype: A read error may be the cause here, since a much bigger clone is one base away. The chain carries TRBV12-5 and TRBJ2-7, with D possibly TRBD1 on 5 matching bases. CDR3 size: 12 residues. With 6 bases removed from V and 3 bases from J, the gap between germline ends came to 9 bases. CDR1 is LGHNT and CDR2 is FRNRAP in the germline V gene. CDR3 sequence reads: CASGLGHYEQYF. The CDR3 DNA reads as TGTGCTAGTGGCCTGGGGCACTACGAGCAGTACTTC. Together with reference TRBV12-5 and TRBJ2-7, the CDR3 gives the full variable domain: DARVTQTPRHKVTEMGQEVTMRCQPILGHNTVFWYRQTMMQGLELLAYFRNRAPLDDSGMPKDRFSAEMPDATLATLKIQPSEPRDSAVYFCASGLGHYEQYFGPGTRLTVT.

The sample holds a few counts of this clonotype. The chain couples TRBV19 to TRBJ2-1; no clear D. This CDR3 region has 13 residues. The germline V and J ends were trimmed by 3 bases and 8 bases, with 11 bases remaining between them. CDR1 is LNHDA, CDR2 SQIVND, per germline (reference sequence). In DNA, the CDR3 is TGTGCCAGTAGTATCGGCCCTGGGGATGAGCAGTTCTTC. This encodes CASSIGPGDEQFF.

This clonotype was observed a few times. The V call is TRBV7-9, the J call TRBJ1-6; D gene ambiguous. Looked up from germline, CDR1 is SEHNR and CDR2 is FQNEAQ (reference sequence). V lost 6 bases to trimming and J lost 10 bases, with 13 bases between them. CDR3 length: 13 amino acids. CDR3 amino acids: CASSRPGKSPLHF. The CDR3 DNA sequence: TGTGCCAGCAGTCGTCCGGGCAAGTCACCCCTCCACTTT. Full variable domain (missing parts from reference TRBV7-9 and TRBJ1-6): DTGVSQNPRHKITKRGQNVTFRCDPISEHNRLYWYRQTLGQGPEFLTYFQNEAQLEKSRLLSDRFSAERPKGSFSTLEIQRTEQGDSAMYLCASSRPGKSPLHFGNGTRLTVT.

This chain uses TRBV7-6 with TRBJ1-1, with a possible D match to TRBD1 (5 bases). Trimming cost V 3 bases and J 0 bases, with 8 bases left between them. CDR3 length: 14 residues. Germline V CDR1 and CDR2: SGHVS, FNYEAQ. CDR3 sequence: CASSFPGLNTEAFF. The DNA of the CDR3 is TGTGCCAGCAGCTTCCCGGGGCTGAACACTGAAGCTTTCTTT.

This clonotype was detected ten times or more. This chain links TRBV5-1 with TRBJ2-1; TRBD2 aligns across 7 bases. The germline gives CDR1 SGHRS, CDR2 YFSETQ. The CDR3 has 17 residues. Germline trimming cut 5 bases from V and 0 bases from J; bases unmatched to any gene: 11. The DNA for the CDR3 is TGCGCCAGCAGTTCAGGACTAGTCTGGAACTCCTACAATGAGCAGTTCTTC. Translated, it gives CASSSGLVWNSYNEQFF.

This clonotype was seen a handful of times. The chain carries TRBV14 and TRBJ2-7, with 7 bases identical to TRBD1. The CDR3 loop spans 14 amino acids. Looked up from germline, CDR1 is SGHDN and CDR2 is FVKESK. After removal of 4 bases from V and 2 bases from J, the junction contained 5 bases not matched to a gene. The CDR3 here is CASSRGQRTYEQYF. In nucleotides, the CDR3 is TGTGCCAGCAGCCGGGGACAGCGAACCTACGAGCAGTACTTC.

This clonotype was detected only a few times. The gene calls are TRBV4-3 and TRBJ2-5, with 10 bases matching TRBD2. Losses at the gene ends were 0 bases for V and 0 bases for J; bases not matched to a gene: 7. The CDR3 has 18 amino acids. CDR1 is LGHNA and CDR2 is YSLEER in the germline V gene. CDR3 sequence reads: CASSQDYRLAGDQETQYF. The CDR3 DNA reads as TGCGCCAGCAGCCAAGATTACAGGCTAGCGGGGGACCAAGAGACCCAGTACTTC.

This clonotype has a count of ten or more. This chain joins TRBV29-1 and TRBJ2-7; D remains unclear. The V end lost 2 bases, the J end lost 0 bases, and 8 bases lay between the germline ends. Germline CDR1 SQVTM, CDR2 ANQGSEA. CDR3 length: 13 amino acids. In DNA form, the CDR3 reads TGCAGCGTTGAAATTTTAGACTCCTACGAGCAGTACTTC. Its protein is CSVEILDSYEQYF.

The chain is built from TRBV11-2 and TRBJ2-1; 10 bases map to TRBD2. From germline, CDR1 is SGHAT and CDR2 FQNNGV. The V segment lost 4 bases and the J segment 9 bases; nucleotides outside the gene matches: 9. The CDR3 is made up of 15 amino acids. CDR3: CASSSRLAGVFEQFF. The DNA for the CDR3 is TGTGCCAGCAGCTCCCGGCTAGCGGGAGTGTTTGAGCAGTTCTTC.

This clonotype has more than one count but fewer than ten. This sequence joins TRBV7-3 and TRBJ1-1; the D gene is possibly TRBD1 (6 bases). V dropped 0 bases and J dropped 3 bases, with 11 bases sitting between them. Germline CDR1 SGHTA, CDR2 FQGTGA. The CDR3 runs to 15 residues. The DNA for the CDR3 is TGTGCCAGCAGCTTAACTCCGGGGGCACACACTGAAGCTTTCTTT. Its translation: CASSLTPGAHTEAFF.

This clonotype was found many times. This chain connects TRBV12-3 or TRBV12-4 to TRBJ1-1, with no clear D. Between the trimmed V and J ends, which lost 0 bases and 0 bases, there was a span of 8 bases. CDR3 length equals 15 residues. The CDR3 here is CASSLATSMNTEAFF. For the CDR3, the DNA is TGTGCCAGCAGTTTAGCGACAAGTATGAACACTGAAGCTTTCTTT.

This clonotype was found a few times. The chain uses TRBV7-8 and TRBJ1-6; perhaps TRBD1 as D (5 bases). Per germline, CDR1 SGHVS and CDR2 FQNEAQ. The CDR3 is 13 amino acids. Trimming stripped 6 bases from V and 5 bases from J, with 8 bases between. In DNA, the CDR3 is TGTGCCAGCAGTTCACAGGATAATTCACCCCTCCACTTT. Amino acid sequence: CASSSQDNSPLHF.

This clonotype was observed a few times. V usage is TRBV2 and J usage is TRBJ1-2, with unresolved D. V lost 9 bases to trimming and J lost 0 bases, with 11 bases between them. The CDR3 totals 13 residues. Germline CDR1 is SNHLY and CDR2 is FYNNEI. The DNA of the CDR3 is TGTGCCAGTCGACGAAGCGCTAACTATGGCTACACCTTC. Its translation: CASRRSANYGYTF.

There are many counts of this clonotype. The V and J genes are TRBV7-2 and TRBJ1-5; unclear D gene. Germline V gene data show CDR1 as SGHTA and CDR2 as FQGNSA. With 5 bases removed from V and 6 bases from J, the gap between germline ends came to 11 bases. This CDR3 comprises 13 residues. CDR3 sequence (DNA): TGTGCCAGCAGCGCCGATCGGCTTCAGCCCCAGCATTTT. Translation: CASSADRLQPQHF.

This clonotype was picked up many times. The chain employs TRBV20-1 and TRBJ1-5; D is possibly TRBD1 (5 bases). This CDR3 spans 15 amino acids. CDR1 and CDR2 (germline): DFQATT, SNEGSKA (reference sequence). Trimming cost V 3 bases and J 6 bases, with 18 bases left between them. The CDR3 DNA sequence: TGCAGTGCTAGGGAGAGTCAGGGTTTAGGTCAGCCCCAGCATTTT. This encodes CSARESQGLGQPQHF.

The CDR3 here is CASSKTSHTDTQYF. CDR3 nucleotide sequence: TGTGCCAGTAGTAAAACCAGCCACACAGATACGCAGTATTTT. The chain links TRBV19 to TRBJ2-3; D is undetermined. Germline lookup yields CDR1 LNHDA and CDR2 SQIVND (reference sequence). The CDR3 consists of 14 residues. V was trimmed by 4 bases and J by 2 bases, leaving 10 bases between them.

The chain is built from TRBV19 and TRBJ2-6, with a weak D call TRBD1 (5 bases). The ends were cut back, 2 bases at V and 0 bases at J, with 5 bases in the middle. Germline V gives CDR1 LNHDA, CDR2 SQIVND (reference sequence). This CDR3 has 15 residues. As DNA, the CDR3 is TGTGCCAGTAGTATAAGGGGCTCTGGGGCCAACGTCCTGACTTTC. Protein sequence: CASSIRGSGANVLTF. Full variable domain (outside the CDR3, taken from reference TRBV19 and TRBJ2-6): DGGITQSPKYLFRKEGQNVTLSCEQNLNHDAMYWYRQDPGQGLRLIYYSQIVNDFQKGDIAEGYSVSREKKESFPLTVTSAQKNPTAFYLCASSIRGSGANVLTFGAGSRLTVL.

The chain couples TRBV20-1 to TRBJ2-3; D uncertain. The germline V gene encodes CDR1 DFQATT and CDR2 SNEGSKA (reference sequence). CDR3 length equals 13 residues. With 8 bases removed from V and 0 bases from J, the gap between germline ends came to 12 bases. The CDR3 DNA is TGCAGTCCTCAGGACCGAAGCACAGATACGCAGTATTTT. Its translation is CSPQDRSTDTQYF.

V gene TRBV20-1 combines with J gene TRBJ1-5; 7 bases fit TRBD1. Germline V lookup: CDR1 DFQATT, CDR2 SNEGSKA (reference sequence). There are 13 residues in the CDR3. The V gene end was trimmed by 5 bases and the J gene end by 3 bases; junction bases not matched to a gene: 4. CDR3 sequence reads: CSAFDRVNQPQHF. The CDR3 region has the DNA TGCAGTGCTTTCGACAGGGTCAATCAGCCCCAGCATTTT.

This clonotype was counted many times. The rearrangement uses TRBV7-2 and TRBJ2-3, with D possibly TRBD2 on 5 matching bases. Germline V lookup: CDR1 SGHTA, CDR2 FQGNSA. The CDR3 loop spans 14 amino acids. V shed 2 bases and J shed 0 bases, with 6 bases lying between them. The CDR3 sequence: CASSLRGSTDTQYF. In DNA form, the CDR3 reads TGTGCCAGCAGCTTACGGGGTAGCACAGATACGCAGTATTTT.

This clonotype has only a few counts. The chain joins TRBV27 to TRBJ2-7; tentatively, D is TRBD2 (6 bases). This CDR3 region has 12 residues. V was shortened by 5 bases and J by 4 bases, with 9 bases between the two germline ends. The V gene's germline CDR1 is MNHEY and CDR2 SMNVEV (reference sequence). The chain's CDR3 is CASSTGRYEQYF. The CDR3 DNA reads TGTGCCAGCAGTACCGGGAGATACGAGCAGTACTTC.

This clonotype has a count of ten or more. The chain is built from TRBV29-1 and TRBJ2-1; 9 positions agree with TRBD1. V lost 6 bases, J lost 4 bases, and 7 bases stayed unmatched. Germline CDR1 is SQVTM and CDR2 is ANQGSEA. This CDR3 is 14 amino acids long. CDR3 DNA: TGCAGCGTCGCCGGGACAGGGATGTACAATGAGCAGTTCTTC. Residues: CSVAGTGMYNEQFF.

This clonotype turned up a few times. This chain connects TRBV6-5 to TRBJ1-4; D unclear. The V gene's germline CDR1 is MNHEY and CDR2 SVGAGI. Deletions cut 6 bases from V and 8 bases from J, with 16 bases between. CDR3 size: 14 residues. CDR3 in DNA: TGTGCCAGCAGCCCGGACCCTAAAGGGGAAAAACTGTTTTTT. Amino acids: CASSPDPKGEKLFF.

This clonotype appeared many times. This chain links TRBV6-5 with TRBJ1-2; 7 bases are shared with TRBD1. Germline loops: CDR1 MNHEY, CDR2 SVGAGI. J lost 5 bases, V lost 7 bases, and 7 bases had no gene match. The CDR3 consists of 13 residues. The CDR3, as DNA: TGTGCCAGCAATCCGACAGGGTCGTATGGCTACACCTTC. This codes for CASNPTGSYGYTF.

V is TRBV5-1 and J is TRBJ1-1; D gene uncertain. Germline lookup yields CDR1 SGHRS and CDR2 YFSETQ. The CDR3 contains 14 residues. The ends were cut back, 0 bases at V and 5 bases at J, with 11 bases in the middle. DNA for the CDR3: TGCGCCAGCAGCTTGGGCAGCGGAGAAACTGAAGCTTTCTTT. Encoded protein: CASSLGSGETEAFF.

This clonotype was seen only a few times. This rearrangement joins TRBV10-2 to TRBJ1-5, with D possibly being TRBD1 (5 bases). Trimming cost V 10 bases and J 1 base, with 14 bases left between them. In germline, CDR1 is WSHSY, CDR2 SAAADI. The CDR3 covers 14 residues. Here the CDR3 reads CATKGAGSNQPQHF. The CDR3 DNA is TGCGCCACTAAAGGGGCGGGGAGCAATCAGCCCCAGCATTTT.

This clonotype appeared many times. The V gene is TRBV12-3 or TRBV12-4, the J gene TRBJ1-1; D is possibly TRBD1 (5 bases). The CDR3 runs 14 residues. The ends were cut back, 5 bases at V and 0 bases at J, with 10 bases in the middle. CDR3 residues: CASSTGRMNTEAFF. The DNA of the CDR3 is TGTGCCAGCAGTACGGGACGGATGAACACTGAAGCTTTCTTT.

The CDR3 loop reads CASSSGTSGSSTDTQYF. The CDR3 DNA follows: TGTGCCAGCAGTTCCGGGACTAGCGGTTCTAGCACAGATACGCAGTATTTT. This chain uses TRBV12-3 or TRBV12-4 with TRBJ2-3; 11 bases align to TRBD2. This CDR3 has 17 residues. Trimming took 4 bases from V and 0 from J; bases not matched to a gene: 6.

The chain uses TRBV19 and TRBJ2-1; D might be TRBD2 (6 bases). This CDR3 has 17 amino acids. Germline lookup yields CDR1 LNHDA and CDR2 SQIVND (reference sequence). The V and J ends lost 1 base and 0 bases respectively, with 13 bases between them. CDR3 in amino acids: CASSIGSRGSSYNEQFF. Written as DNA, the CDR3 is TGTGCCAGTAGTATAGGATCCCGGGGGAGCTCCTACAATGAGCAGTTCTTC.

V is TRBV5-4 and J is TRBJ2-7; a weak D match, TRBD2 (7 bases). Trimming cost V 4 bases and J 3 bases, with 14 bases left between them. CDR3 size: 14 residues. The germline V gene encodes CDR1 SGHNT and CDR2 YYREEE (reference sequence). Written as DNA, the CDR3 is TGTGCCAGCAGCACTCCCGGGGGGCACTACGAGCAGTACTTC. This encodes CASSTPGGHYEQYF.